This T cell receptor (beta chain) was obtained from a study of blood T cell repertoires in COVID-19. Study-level background: Samples of COVID-19 (acute and convalescent) were obtained from the United States, Italy and Spain. PBMCs, B-cell-depleted T cells, or T cells were the source of the cDNA or gDNA that made up the material.

Methods used by the authors: Cell counts per sample came from amplifying reference gene primers. Method: immunoSEQ multiplex PCR; TCRdb's copy keeps in-frame clones and lacks some. D and trimming come from the DNA, and the V and J calls and clone size come from that table. This sample yields 200,000 to 250,000 clones, of which over 75% are seen a single time; roughly 13% belongs to the top ten. From germline, CDR1 is SGHRS and CDR2 YFSETQ. The CDR3 has 15 residues. V was clipped by 1 base and J by 0 bases, with 10 bases between them. This receptor was taken from a human donor in a cohort sampled during active COVID-19. Source material: peripheral blood. This rearrangement joins TRBV5-1 to TRBJ1-1, with D perhaps matching TRBD1 (5 bases). CDR3 coding DNA: TGCGCCAGCAGCTTGCAGGAGGGGATGAACACTGAAGCTTTCTTT. As protein: CASSLQEGMNTEAFF. Looking up the rest from reference TRBV5-1 and TRBJ1-1 gives the full variable domain: KAGVTQTPRYLIKTRGQQVTLSCSPISGHRSVSWYQQTPGQGLQFLFEYFSETQRNKGNFPGRFSGRQFSNSRSEMNVSTLELGDSALYLCASSLQEGMNTEAFFGQGTRLTVV.